This TCR beta chain was recorded in a study of long-term antiretroviral therapy in people with HIV. Version v3.0 of the immunoSEQ assay was performed at survey level. TCRdb keeps only in-frame clones here, not all; method: immunoSEQ multiplex PCR. Of over 15,000 clones listed, about 79% are singletons. This clone has just one count. The germline V gene encodes CDR1 SGHRS and CDR2 YFSETQ. Trimming took off 4 bases at V and 2 bases at J, with 19 bases between the two ends. The CDR3 has 16 residues. This receptor was obtained from a woman between 45 and 60 years old with HIV. The chain joins TRBV5-1 to TRBJ2-7; no clear D gene. The sample was unsorted PBMCs, taken 1.5 years before starting antiretroviral therapy. CDR3 in amino acids: CASSPTRLASAYEQYF. CDR3 DNA: TGCGCCAGCAGCCCGACCCGACTGGCCTCGGCCTACGAGCAGTACTTC.